The 20 T cell receptor beta chains below were found in one sample sequenced in a study of cytomegalovirus exposure and HLA in healthy donors. Primers included in the PCR were 60 Vbeta and 13 Jbeta primers. TCRdb's copy holds only in-frame clones and misses some; the assay was immunoSEQ multiplex PCR. The sample holds about 77,000 clones, more than 75% seen once. Sequencing was performed on PBMCs. All receptors derive from a man in his forties or fifties in good health and CMV-seronegative.

The rearrangement links TRBV27 to TRBJ1-1; maybe TRBD1 (6 bases). This CDR3 contains 15 residues. Germline CDR1 and CDR2: MNHEY and SMNVEV (reference sequence). Trimming took off 6 bases at V and 0 bases at J, with 14 bases between the two ends. This chain's CDR3 is CASRKNRDLNTEAFF. The CDR3 nucleotides read TGTGCCAGCAGAAAAAACAGGGATCTGAACACTGAAGCTTTCTTT.

The V gene is TRBV6-6, the J gene TRBJ1-1; weak D call: TRBD1 (5 bases). Germline CDR1 MNHNY, CDR2 SVGAGI (reference sequence). The CDR3 has 14 amino acids. V lost 7 bases and J 1 base, leaving 13 bases between the germline ends. The CDR3, as DNA: TGTGCCAGCAAAACCGGGGGAGGGAACACTGAAGCTTTCTTT. Encoded protein: CASKTGGGNTEAFF.

This chain uses TRBV7-2 with TRBJ2-5, with D perhaps matching TRBD2 (6 bases). Germline V lookup: CDR1 SGHTA, CDR2 FQGNSA. Trimming took 1 base from V and 1 from J, leaving 16 bases between them. This CDR3 spans 17 amino acids. The CDR3 loop is CASSLVGGVNTQETQYF. The CDR3 nucleotides are TGTGCCAGCAGCTTAGTAGGCGGGGTGAACACCCAAGAGACCCAGTACTTC.

The chain links TRBV29-1 to TRBJ1-1, with 9 bases that match TRBD1. J gave up 2 bases and V 3 bases, and 4 bases lay outside the gene matches. This CDR3 is 14 amino acids long. Germline V gene lookup returns CDR1 SQVTM and CDR2 ANQGSEA. The CDR3 here is CSVEMDRGNTEAFF. The CDR3 DNA is TGCAGCGTTGAGATGGACAGGGGTAACACTGAAGCTTTCTTT.

The V gene is TRBV2, the J gene TRBJ2-7, with a weak D call TRBD2 (6 bases). Trimming left V 3 bases short and J 4 bases short, with 10 bases between. The CDR3 has 13 amino acids. Germline values: CDR1 SNHLY, CDR2 FYNNEI. Here the CDR3 reads CASSEAGPYEQYF. CDR3 nucleotides: TGTGCCAGCAGTGAGGCGGGGCCTTACGAGCAGTACTTC.

The chain links TRBV11-2 to TRBJ2-2; D is ambiguous. The V end lost 3 bases, the J end lost 3 bases, and 5 bases lay between the germline ends. The germline V gene has CDR1 SGHAT and CDR2 FQNNGV. The CDR3 contains 13 residues. This CDR3 reads CASSLFDTGELFF. As DNA, the CDR3 is TGTGCCAGCAGCTTGTTCGACACCGGGGAGCTGTTTTTT.

This chain links TRBV28 with TRBJ1-1; the D is unclear. The CDR3 is 14 residues long. Trimming cost V 8 bases and J 4 bases, with 17 bases left between them. Germline CDR1 MDHEN, CDR2 SYDVKM. CDR3 coding DNA: TGTGCCAGCTTCTCCCGAGGGATGAGCACTGAAGCTTTCTTT. This translates into CASFSRGMSTEAFF.

The J gene is TRBJ2-1, the V gene TRBV6-5; D is perhaps TRBD1 (6 bases). Germline V gene sequence: CDR1 MNHEY, CDR2 SVGAGI. This CDR3 contains 14 residues. V lost 4 bases and J lost 5, with 12 bases in between. In DNA form, the CDR3 reads TGTGCCAGCAGTTCGGGGACAACCCACAATGAGCAGTTCTTC. It specifies CASSSGTTHNEQFF.

This clone was detected only once. This chain joins TRBV5-1 and TRBJ1-1; 7 positions agree with TRBD1. Germline V gives CDR1 SGHRS, CDR2 YFSETQ. CDR3 length equals 13 residues. V shed 4 bases, J shed 6 bases, and the junction held 6 bases outside the gene matches. This CDR3 reads CASSQGTDSEAFF. CDR3 coding DNA: TGCGCCAGCAGCCAAGGGACAGACTCTGAAGCTTTCTTT.

The chain uses TRBV6-6 and TRBJ2-3, with TRBD1 identical over 8 bases. J lost 3 bases, V lost 4 bases, and 6 bases had no gene match. Germline-derived CDR1 and CDR2 are MNHNY and SVGAGI (reference sequence). The CDR3 is 15 amino acids. The CDR3 DNA sequence: TGTGCCAGCAGTTCCTCAGGGGGCGAGACAGATACGCAGTATTTT. Translating gives CASSSSGGETDTQYF.

This chain links TRBV7-2 with TRBJ1-4; possible D gene TRBD1, 6 bases. The CDR3 runs to 14 residues. V was clipped by 5 bases and J by 8 bases, with 15 bases between them. CDR1 is SGHTA and CDR2 is FQGNSA in the germline V gene. CDR3 loop: CASSRGGSGEKLFF. CDR3 nucleotides: TGTGCCAGCAGCAGGGGGGGGTCAGGGGAAAAACTGTTTTTT.

The V call is TRBV7-2, the J call TRBJ2-5; tentatively, D is TRBD1 (6 bases). TRBJ2-7 explains the end of the DNA better; the J call may be wrong. The CDR3 is 15 residues long. Looked up from germline, CDR1 is SGHTA and CDR2 is FQGNSA. CDR3 sequence (DNA): TGTGCCAGCAGCTTAGATGGGGGCTATACCTACGAGCAGTACTTC. It specifies CASSLDGGYTYEQYF.

This rearrangement joins TRBV19 to TRBJ1-5, with 8 nucleotides matching TRBD1. Germline CDR1 and CDR2: LNHDA and SQIVND (reference sequence). The trim removed 9 bases at V and 11 bases at J, leaving 21 bases unmatched. This CDR3 comprises 16 residues. CDR3 region: CASTTTGGAGSIAQHF. CDR3 coding DNA: TGTGCCAGCACTACCACAGGGGGAGCGGGATCCATAGCCCAGCATTTT.

The CDR3 spells CASSVGQAAYNEQFF. The CDR3 DNA reads TGTGCCAGCAGCGTGGGACAGGCTGCCTACAATGAGCAGTTCTTC. J is TRBJ2-1 and V is TRBV7-3; 8 positions match TRBD1. J was trimmed by 2 bases and V by 5 bases; bases with no gene match: 5. The CDR3 is 15 residues long. Germline-derived CDR1 and CDR2 are SGHTA and FQGTGA. The whole variable domain, remainder taken from reference TRBV7-3 and TRBJ2-1, is GAGVSQTPSNKVTEKGKYVELRCDPISGHTALYWYRQSLGQGPEFLIYFQGTGAADDSGLPNDRFFAVRPEGSVSTLKIQRTERGDSAVYLCASSVGQAAYNEQFFGPGTRLTVL.

The V gene is TRBV4-1, the J gene TRBJ2-1, with TRBD1 as a possible D gene (6 bases). The CDR3 consists of 11 residues. Trimming took off 6 bases at V and 9 bases at J, with 9 bases between the two ends. Germline CDR1 and CDR2: MGHRA and YSYEKL. Here the CDR3 DNA reads TGCGCCAGCAGACAGGGTATTGAGCAGTTCTTC. This translates into CASRQGIEQFF.

The CDR3 DNA is TGCGCCAGCAGCTTGATCCAGGCGGGGGCCTACGAGCAGTACTTC. Its translation is CASSLIQAGAYEQYF. J is TRBJ2-7 and V is TRBV5-1; TRBD2 agrees at 7 bases. Per germline, CDR1 SGHRS and CDR2 YFSETQ. V gave up 1 base and J gave up 2 bases; unmatched junction bases: 6. The CDR3 covers 15 residues.

The V and J genes are TRBV11-3 and TRBJ2-7, with D unresolved. CDR3 length equals 14 residues. V lost 4 bases and J 0 bases, leaving 10 bases between the germline ends. CDR1 and CDR2 (germline): SGHNT, YENEEA. CDR3: CASSSTTGSYEQYF. CDR3 sequence (DNA): TGTGCCAGCAGCTCTACGACGGGCTCCTACGAGCAGTACTTC.

This clone was seen a handful of times. This sequence joins TRBV6-6 and TRBJ1-5; a possible D gene is TRBD1 (6 bases). Trimming removed 2 bases at V and 7 bases at J, with 15 bases between. This CDR3 has 15 amino acids. Germline values: CDR1 MNHNY, CDR2 SVGAGI (reference sequence). In DNA form, the CDR3 reads TGTGCCAGCAGTTACAACCCACAGGGAGAGCAGCCCCAGCATTTT. Protein product: CASSYNPQGEQPQHF.

This clone was counted only a few times. The V call is TRBV10-2, the J call TRBJ1-5; TRBD1 might be the D (5 bases). V lost 3 bases to trimming and J lost 5 bases, with 20 bases between them. The germline CDR1 and CDR2 sequences are WSHSY and SAAADI. This CDR3 has 17 amino acids. The CDR3 reads CASSDGQGSRGDQPQHF. The CDR3 DNA reads as TGCGCCAGCAGTGACGGCCAGGGTAGTCGTGGCGATCAGCCCCAGCATTTT.

The CDR3 loop reads CSFLPGQGTREQFF. The CDR3 DNA follows: TGCAGCTTTTTACCGGGACAGGGTACGAGGGAGCAGTTCTTC. The V and J genes are TRBV29-1 and TRBJ2-1; 9 bases are shared with TRBD1. The germline gives CDR1 SQVTM, CDR2 ANQGSEA. The V gene end was trimmed by 8 bases and the J gene end by 10 bases; junction bases not matched to a gene: 15. This CDR3 is 14 amino acids long.